Below, 2 T cell receptor beta chains from the same sample are listed, as sequenced in a study of cytomegalovirus exposure and HLA in healthy donors. The PCR ran on 60 Vbeta and 13 Jbeta primers. Measured with immunoSEQ multiplex PCR; TCRdb has only the in-frame clones, and not every one. Among over 200,000 clones listed, 85% to 90% were seen once. The material sequenced was PBMCs. These receptors were obtained from a human donor in good health.

The chain is built from TRBV7-3 and TRBJ2-3; 13 nucleotides line up with TRBD2. This CDR3 is 14 amino acids long. Germline CDR1 reads SGHTA; CDR2 reads FQGTGA. V lost 3 bases, J lost 7 bases, and 1 base stayed unmatched. CDR3: CASSLGLAGYTQYF. The CDR3, as DNA: TGTGCCAGCAGCTTGGGACTAGCGGGATATACGCAGTATTTT.

This chain connects TRBV7-9 to TRBJ2-3; D possibly corresponds to TRBD1 (6 bases). This CDR3 spans 13 amino acids. Germline CDR1 reads SEHNR; CDR2 reads FQNEAQ (reference sequence). V lost 5 bases and J 7 bases, leaving 13 bases between the germline ends. CDR3 sequence reads: CASSPRDTYTQYF. The CDR3 nucleotides are TGTGCCAGCAGCCCCCGGGACACCTATACGCAGTATTTT.